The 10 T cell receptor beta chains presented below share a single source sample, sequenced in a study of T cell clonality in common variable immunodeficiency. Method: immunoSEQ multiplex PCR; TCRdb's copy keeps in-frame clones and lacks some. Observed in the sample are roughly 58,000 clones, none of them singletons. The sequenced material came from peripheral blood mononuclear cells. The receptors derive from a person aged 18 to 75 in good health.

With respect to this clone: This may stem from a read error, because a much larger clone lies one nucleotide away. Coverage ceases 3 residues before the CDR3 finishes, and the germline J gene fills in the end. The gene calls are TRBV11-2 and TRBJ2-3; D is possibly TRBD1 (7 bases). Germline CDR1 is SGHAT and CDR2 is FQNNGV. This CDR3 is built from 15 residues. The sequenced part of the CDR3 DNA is TGTGCCAGCAGCTTAGAGGAGGGGGCTGCTCAGCCG. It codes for CASSLEEGAAQP. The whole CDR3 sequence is CASSLEEGAAQPQYF.

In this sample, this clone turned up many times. Here the CDR3 reads CASSSQGADTEAFF. The CDR3 DNA, read in part, is TGTGCCAGCAGTTCACAGGGGGCGGACACTGAA. The chain is built from TRBV6-2 or TRBV6-3 and TRBJ1-1, with 9 bases fitting TRBD1. From the germline J gene comes the end of the CDR3, since the read stops 3 residues before it. Trimming removed 4 bases from V and 3 bases from J; junction bases left unmatched: 3. CDR1 and CDR2 (germline): MNHEY, SVGEGT. The CDR3 spans 14 residues.

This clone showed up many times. The CDR3 DNA, read in part, is TGTGCCAGCAGCTTAGCGACTAGCGGGAGGGTTTACGAG. Translation: CASSLATSGRVYE. The entire CDR3 sequence reads CASSLATSGRVYEQYF. J is TRBJ2-7 and V is TRBV7-2; 14 bases map to TRBD2. From the germline J gene comes the end of the CDR3, since the read stops 3 residues before it. Germline trimming cut 0 bases from V and 4 bases from J; bases unmatched to any gene: 2. This CDR3 region has 16 residues. Germline lookup yields CDR1 SGHTA and CDR2 FQGNSA.

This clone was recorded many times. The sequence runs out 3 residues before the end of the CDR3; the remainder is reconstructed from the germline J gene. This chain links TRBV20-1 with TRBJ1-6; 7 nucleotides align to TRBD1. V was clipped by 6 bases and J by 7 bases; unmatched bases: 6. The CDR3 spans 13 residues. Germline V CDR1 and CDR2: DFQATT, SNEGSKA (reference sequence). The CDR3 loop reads CSAVRDRNSPLHF. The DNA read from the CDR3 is TGCAGTGCCGTCCGGGACAGAAATTCACCC.

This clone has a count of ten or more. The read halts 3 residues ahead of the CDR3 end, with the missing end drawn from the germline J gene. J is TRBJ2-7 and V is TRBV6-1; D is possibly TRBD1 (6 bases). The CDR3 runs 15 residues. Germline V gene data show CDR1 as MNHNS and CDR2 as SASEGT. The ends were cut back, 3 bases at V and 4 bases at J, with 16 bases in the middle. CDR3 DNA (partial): TGTGCCAGCAGTGAGGGGACACAAGGGAGATACGAG. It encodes CASSEGTQGRYE. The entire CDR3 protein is CASSEGTQGRYEQYF.

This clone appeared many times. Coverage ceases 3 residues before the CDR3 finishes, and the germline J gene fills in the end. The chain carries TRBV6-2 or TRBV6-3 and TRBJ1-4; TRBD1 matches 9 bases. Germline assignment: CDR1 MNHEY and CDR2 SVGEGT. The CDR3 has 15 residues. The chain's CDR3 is CASSYGQGFNSPLFF. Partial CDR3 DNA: TGTGCCAGCAGTTACGGACAGGGGTTTAATTCACCA.

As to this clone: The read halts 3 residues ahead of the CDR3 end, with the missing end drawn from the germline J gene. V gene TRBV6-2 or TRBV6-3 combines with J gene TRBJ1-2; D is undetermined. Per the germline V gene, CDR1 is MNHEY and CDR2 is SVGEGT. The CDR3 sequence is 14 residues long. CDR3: CASSSGFTLDTYTF. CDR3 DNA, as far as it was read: TGTGCCAGCAGTTCGGGGTTCACGTTGGATACC.

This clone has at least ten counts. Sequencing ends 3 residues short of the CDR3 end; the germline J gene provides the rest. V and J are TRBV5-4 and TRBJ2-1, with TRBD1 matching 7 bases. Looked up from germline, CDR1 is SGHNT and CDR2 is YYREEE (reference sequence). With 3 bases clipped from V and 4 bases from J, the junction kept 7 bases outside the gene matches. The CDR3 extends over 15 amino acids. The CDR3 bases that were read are TGTGCCAGCAGCTCTCGTGACAGGGTTTACAATGAG. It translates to CASSSRDRVYNE. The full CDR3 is CASSSRDRVYNEQFF. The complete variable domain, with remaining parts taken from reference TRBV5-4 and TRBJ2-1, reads ETGVTQSPTHLIKTRGQQVTLRCSSQSGHNTVSWYQQALGQGPQFIFQYYREEENGRGNFPPRFSGLQFPNYSSELNVNALELDDSALYLCASSSRDRVYNEQFFGPGTRLTVL.

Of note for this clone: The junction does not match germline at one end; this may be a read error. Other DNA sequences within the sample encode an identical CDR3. CDR3 DNA, as far as it was read: TGTGCCAGCAGCTTTGACACAGATCGAGGAAACACG. This encodes CASSFDTDRGNT. The whole CDR3 reads CASSFDTDRGNTIYF. The V and J genes are TRBV7-2 and TRBJ1-3; unclear D gene. The read is 3 residues too short to cover the CDR3 end, so that end is filled in from the germline J gene. Looked up from germline, CDR1 is SGHTA and CDR2 is FQGNSA. The CDR3 is 15 amino acids.

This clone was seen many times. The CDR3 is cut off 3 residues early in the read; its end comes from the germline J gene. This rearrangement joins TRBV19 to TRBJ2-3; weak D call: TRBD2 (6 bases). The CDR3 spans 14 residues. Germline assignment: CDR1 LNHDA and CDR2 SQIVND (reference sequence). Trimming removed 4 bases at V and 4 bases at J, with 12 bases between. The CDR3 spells CASSNRGEPDTQYF. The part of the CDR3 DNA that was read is TGTGCCAGTAGTAACCGCGGGGAACCAGATACG. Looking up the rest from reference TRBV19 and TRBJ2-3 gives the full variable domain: DGGITQSPKYLFRKEGQNVTLSCEQNLNHDAMYWYRQDPGQGLRLIYYSQIVNDFQKGDIAEGYSVSREKKESFPLTVTSAQKNPTAFYLCASSNRGEPDTQYFGPGTRLTVL.